The 26 T cell receptor beta chains below all came from one sample that was sequenced in a study of T-cell memory formation after mild COVID-19. TCRdb ran MiXCR on the 5' RACE reads and lists one entry per CDR3 protein. The sample includes roughly 150,000 distinct CDR3 sequences, roughly 15% seen only once; the top ten take around an eighth. Sequencing used PBMCs or a T cell subset sorted from them (not recorded which). Source of these receptors: an adult woman who had mild COVID-19 (a few samples of this study predate the infection). Cell type and time point are not known.

Only a few counts were recorded for this clonotype. The chain links TRBV12-3 or TRBV12-4 to TRBJ2-5; 13 bases line up with TRBD2. This CDR3 has 16 residues. With 6 bases clipped from V and 1 base from J, the junction kept 5 bases outside the gene matches. The CDR3 sequence: CASSTTSGGFQETQYF. CDR3 nucleotide sequence: TGTGCCAGCAGCACGACTAGCGGGGGGTTCCAAGAGACCCAGTACTTC.

The sample holds a few counts of this clonotype. CDR3 amino acids: CASSSWTGVDNYGYTF. The DNA of the CDR3 is TGTGCCAGCAGCTCTTGGACAGGGGTTGATAACTATGGCTACACCTTC. V is TRBV3-1 and J is TRBJ1-2, with 9 nucleotides matching TRBD1. CDR1 is LGHDT, CDR2 YNNKEL, per germline (reference sequence). V trimming: 5 bases; J trimming: 1 base; junction bases outside the gene matches: 8. This CDR3 region has 16 residues.

This clonotype appeared many times. The chain joins TRBV5-1 to TRBJ2-2; 12 bases are a match to TRBD2. The ends lost 5 bases at V and 3 bases at J; junction bases unmatched: 2. The CDR3 has 15 residues. Germline CDR1 is SGHRS and CDR2 is YFSETQ. The CDR3 here is CASRRLAGDTGELFF. The CDR3 bases are TGCGCCAGCAGGCGACTAGCGGGAGACACCGGGGAGCTGTTTTTT.

This chain links TRBV9 with TRBJ1-6; D unresolved. The CDR3 contains 17 residues. Per germline, CDR1 SGDLS and CDR2 YYNGEE. Trimming shortened V by 0 bases and J by 0 bases, and 10 bases separated the two germline ends. CDR3 nucleotide sequence: TGTGCCAGCAGCGTAGGCCCGGGGAGCTCCTATAATTCACCCCTCCACTTT. This gives the protein CASSVGPGSSYNSPLHF. Variable domain in full (rest from reference TRBV9 and TRBJ1-6): DSGVTQTPKHLITATGQRVTLRCSPRSGDLSVYWYQQSLDQGLQFLIQYYNGEERAKGNILERFSAQQFPDLHSELNLSSLELGDSALYFCASSVGPGSSYNSPLHFGNGTRLTVT.

The chain employs TRBV4-3 and TRBJ2-6; 7 bases are shared with TRBD1. This CDR3 is built from 17 residues. The germline V gene has CDR1 LGHNA and CDR2 YSLEER. The J segment lost 0 bases and the V segment lost 4 bases, leaving 6 bases of the junction unmatched. CDR3 region: CASSLGTESSGANVLTF. The CDR3 DNA reads TGCGCCAGCAGCCTCGGGACAGAGAGCTCTGGGGCCAACGTCCTGACTTTC.

The chain employs TRBV4-1 and TRBJ2-4; 9 positions agree with TRBD1. CDR1 is MGHRA and CDR2 is YSYEKL in the germline V gene. This CDR3 spans 16 amino acids. V lost 1 base and J lost 7; bases outside the gene matches: 8. CDR3 bases: TGCGCCAGCAGCCAAGTACCCGGGACAGGGATTAACATTCAGTACTTC. Its translation is CASSQVPGTGINIQYF.

In this sample, this clonotype turned up a few times. The gene calls are TRBV5-1 and TRBJ1-5; no firm D call. The CDR3 runs to 13 residues. Germline loops: CDR1 SGHRS, CDR2 YFSETQ. The germline V and J ends were trimmed by 1 base and 5 bases, with 7 bases remaining between them. The DNA of the CDR3 is TGCGCCAGCAGCTTGATGATGGATCAGCCCCAGCATTTT. This encodes CASSLMMDQPQHF.

The CDR3 loop is CATSRAGGLYNEQFF. CDR3 nucleotide sequence: TGTGCCACCAGCAGGGCGGGGGGGCTGTACAATGAGCAGTTCTTC. The chain recombines TRBV15 with TRBJ2-1, with TRBD2 matching 9 bases. With V trimmed by 3 bases and J by 4 bases, 4 bases remained unmatched. The CDR3 is made up of 15 amino acids. Germline V lookup: CDR1 LNHNV, CDR2 YYDKDF (reference sequence).

The chain carries TRBV20-1 and TRBJ1-6; D is unresolved. CDR1 is DFQATT, CDR2 SNEGSKA, per germline (reference sequence). Deletions cut 1 base from V and 0 bases from J, with 7 bases between. The CDR3 sequence is 15 residues long. The CDR3: CSARGANSYNSPLHF. The CDR3 DNA follows: TGCAGTGCTAGAGGCGCAAACTCCTATAATTCACCCCTCCACTTT.

This clonotype was detected a few times. V gene TRBV7-7 combines with J gene TRBJ1-1, with 7 bases aligning to TRBD1. Unmatched junction bases numbered 9, after V lost 4 bases and J lost 7 bases. The CDR3 loop spans 14 amino acids. Germline lookup yields CDR1 SSHAT and CDR2 FNYEAQ (reference sequence). Written as DNA, the CDR3 is TGTGCCAGCAGCTCACGGGACAGCTCCAATGAAGCTTTCTTT. Amino acids: CASSSRDSSNEAFF.

This clonotype was picked up many times. The J gene is TRBJ2-1, the V gene TRBV13; 11 nucleotides match TRBD2. This CDR3 comprises 16 residues. Germline CDR1 is PRHDT and CDR2 is FYEKMQ (reference sequence). Unmatched junction bases numbered 5, after V lost 5 bases and J lost 2 bases. The CDR3 sequence is CASSQRTSGPYNEQFF. Written as DNA, the CDR3 is TGTGCCAGCAGCCAACGGACTAGCGGGCCCTACAATGAGCAGTTCTTC.

This clonotype was detected a few times. The J gene is TRBJ2-7, the V gene TRBV5-1; TRBD2 matches at 9 bases. CDR1 SGHRS and CDR2 YFSETQ come from the germline V gene. This CDR3 has 15 amino acids. V shed 2 bases, J shed 4 bases, and the junction held 7 bases outside the gene matches. CDR3 nucleotide sequence: TGCGCCAGCAGCTTAACCGGGACTAGCTCTTACGAGCAGTACTTC. It is translated as CASSLTGTSSYEQYF.

This chain links TRBV2 with TRBJ2-1; maybe TRBD2 (6 bases). This CDR3 has 11 amino acids. Germline values: CDR1 SNHLY, CDR2 FYNNEI. Trimming took 11 bases from V and 4 from J, leaving 9 bases between them. This chain's CDR3 is CAWGVYNEQFF. The CDR3 nucleotides are TGTGCCTGGGGGGTTTACAATGAGCAGTTCTTC.

The chain employs TRBV6-4 and TRBJ2-1, with 10 positions matching TRBD2. The CDR3 has 17 residues. Germline V gene data show CDR1 as MRHNA and CDR2 as SNTAGT. The junction had 8 bases not matched to a gene; V was cut back by 2 bases and J by 4 bases. CDR3 coding DNA: TGTGCCAGCAGTGACCATGTCGGACTAGCGGAATACAATGAGCAGTTCTTC. It codes for CASSDHVGLAEYNEQFF.

This clonotype was observed a few times. The rearrangement uses TRBV12-3 or TRBV12-4 and TRBJ2-5, with D perhaps matching TRBD2 (6 bases). Trimming removed 6 bases from V and 2 bases from J, with 10 bases in between. The CDR3 runs 13 residues. CDR3 DNA sequence: TGTGCCAGCAGCCCGACTAGACAAGAGACCCAGTACTTC. Residues: CASSPTRQETQYF.

The table lists this clonotype with a few counts. The rearrangement joins TRBV7-9 to TRBJ2-7, with TRBD1 matching 8 bases. The CDR3 has 15 amino acids. Germline values: CDR1 SEHNR, CDR2 FQNEAQ (reference sequence). The junction had 4 bases not matched to a gene; V was cut back by 3 bases and J by 0 bases. The CDR3 loop is CASSLGQVDSYEQYF. DNA of the CDR3: TGTGCCAGCAGCTTGGGACAGGTTGACTCCTACGAGCAGTACTTC.

This chain links TRBV12-3 or TRBV12-4 with TRBJ1-5; D is possibly TRBD1 (5 bases). V lost 0 bases to trimming and J lost 3 bases, with 12 bases between them. The CDR3 consists of 16 residues. CDR3 coding DNA: TGTGCCAGCAGTTTAGCGCTAGGGGCTTACAATCAGCCCCAGCATTTT. Amino acids: CASSLALGAYNQPQHF.

The chain employs TRBV5-5 and TRBJ2-1; the match to TRBD1 covers 7 bases. CDR3 size: 15 residues. Trimming cost V 6 bases and J 2 bases; bases outside gene matches: 8. Germline V lookup: CDR1 SGHKS, CDR2 YYEKEE (reference sequence). CDR3: CASTNQGEAYNEQFF. CDR3 DNA: TGTGCCAGCACCAACCAGGGGGAAGCCTACAATGAGCAGTTCTTC.

This clonotype was seen more than once but under ten times. The chain recombines TRBV9 with TRBJ2-1, with TRBD2 matching 9 bases. Trimming took 4 bases from V and 6 from J; bases not matched to a gene: 8. This CDR3 has 15 residues. The V gene's germline CDR1 is SGDLS and CDR2 YYNGEE. CDR3 sequence reads: CASSPRTSVGNEQFF. The DNA for the CDR3 is TGTGCCAGCAGCCCCCGGACTAGCGTCGGCAATGAGCAGTTCTTC.

A remark on this clonotype: Just one base apart from a much larger clone, this may be a read error. The chain is built from TRBV7-2 and TRBJ2-7; D gene unclear. With 8 bases removed from V and 3 bases from J, the gap between germline ends came to 5 bases. The germline CDR1 and CDR2 sequences are SGHTA and FQGNSA. CDR3 length equals 10 residues. The DNA of the CDR3 is TGTGCCAGCGGTGACTACGAGCAGTACTTC. Translated: CASGDYEQYF.

V is TRBV2 and J is TRBJ2-1; D is unresolved. V lost 2 bases, J lost 0 bases, and 11 bases lay in between. Germline CDR1 reads SNHLY; CDR2 reads FYNNEI. The CDR3 consists of 16 residues. The CDR3, as DNA: TGTGCCAGCAGTGAAACTTCCGCGAGCTCCTACAATGAGCAGTTCTTC. Amino acids: CASSETSASSYNEQFF.

This clonotype came up a few times. This chain links TRBV4-1 with TRBJ1-1; D not certain. The CDR3 totals 14 residues. The germline V gene has CDR1 MGHRA and CDR2 YSYEKL. With 2 bases removed from V and 1 base from J, the gap between germline ends came to 8 bases. The CDR3 here is CASSQPTSNTEAFF. The CDR3 nucleotides read TGCGCCAGCAGCCAACCAACATCGAACACTGAAGCTTTCTTT.

The rearrangement uses TRBV7-8 and TRBJ2-5, with D perhaps TRBD2 (5 bases). V was clipped by 1 base and J by 7 bases, with 10 bases between them. The CDR3 loop spans 13 amino acids. CDR1 and CDR2 from the germline V gene are SGHVS and FQNEAQ. The CDR3 DNA is TGTGCCAGCAGCTTAGGCACTCGGGGGACCCAGTACTTC. Translation: CASSLGTRGTQYF.

V is TRBV4-2 and J is TRBJ2-3; D might be TRBD2 (6 bases). The CDR3 consists of 18 residues. Trimming took off 0 bases at V and 1 base at J, with 17 bases between the two ends. Per germline, CDR1 LGHNA and CDR2 YNFKEQ. The chain's CDR3 is CASSQDRFRGMGTDTQYF. The CDR3 DNA reads TGTGCCAGCAGCCAAGACCGTTTCCGGGGGATGGGCACAGATACGCAGTATTTT.

The sample holds a few counts of this clonotype. This sequence joins TRBV12-3 or TRBV12-4 and TRBJ1-4, with 7 bases lining up with TRBD1. V shed 7 bases, J shed 9 bases, and the junction held 5 bases outside the gene matches. CDR3 length: 12 residues. The DNA for the CDR3 is TGTGCCAGCACCGGGGGACAGAAAAAACTGTTTTTT. This gives the protein CASTGGQKKLFF.

The table lists this clonotype with a few counts. This chain joins TRBV12-3 or TRBV12-4 and TRBJ2-1; a weak D match, TRBD2 (6 bases). This CDR3 contains 12 residues. Trimming stripped 0 bases from V and 13 bases from J, with 10 bases between. CDR3 DNA: TGTGCCAGCAGTTTAGCCCGGAGGGCCCAGTTCTTC. As protein: CASSLARRAQFF.